These T cell receptor beta chains were read from a single sample in a study of blood T cell repertoires in COVID-19. Data came from immunoSEQ multiplex PCR; TCRdb stores just in-frame clones and leaves some out. Of 200,000 to 300,000 clones in the sample, 75% to 85% were seen once. The sequencing sample was made of peripheral blood. The receptors originated from a human donor in a cohort sampled during active COVID-19. Each CDR3 is given without its conserved first and last residue. A D gene is named only where the DNA matches it firmly. A row's size may be missing; if present it is once, few, many or a size class.

v_call,d_call,cdr3_length,j_call,clone_size,cdr3_aa
TRBV9,-,13,TRBJ1-3,-,ASSVAPGFGNTIY
TRBV28,-,15,TRBJ1-4,-,ASSLWGPGRPNEKLF
TRBV2,TRBD1,13,TRBJ1-6,few,ASSENRGEYSPLH
TRBV11-1,-,13,TRBJ2-2,-,ASTSGDANTGELF
TRBV6-5,TRBD1,13,TRBJ1-5,-,ASSLSGTGDQPQH
TRBV27,TRBD1,15,TRBJ1-2,-,ASSLLGTALNSDGYT
TRBV21-1,-,14,TRBJ2-3,-,ASSCRTGGISDTQY
TRBV4-1,TRBD1,15,TRBJ1-5,-,ASSQDTRQGAGQPQH
TRBV5-4,-,12,TRBJ2-7,once,ASSLFEARGEQY
TRBV6-1,-,11,TRBJ2-5,-,ASSDMYQETQY
TRBV3-1/TRBV3-2,TRBD2,13,TRBJ2-5,-,ASSQPGLGIETQY
TRBV3-1/TRBV3-2,-,10,TRBJ2-7,-,ASSLRSGEQY
TRBV6-5,-,11,TRBJ1-4,-,ASRRSGNEKLF
TRBV2,-,11,TRBJ2-5,-,ASSEGSQETQY
TRBV19,-,12,TRBJ1-2,-,ASSMGRQVFSYT
TRBV6-5,TRBD1,12,TRBJ1-3,-,ASSSPTGGNTIY
TRBV6-1,-,11,TRBJ2-7,-,ASSDRVGREQY
TRBV7-8,TRBD1,17,TRBJ1-6,-,ASSSPTGYKSSYNSPLH
TRBV2,-,12,TRBJ2-7,-,ASSEDRSRYEQY
TRBV7-2,TRBD1,13,TRBJ1-4,-,ASSVTGQVNEKLF
TRBV19,TRBD1,13,TRBJ2-1,-,ASSSGTGATNEQF
TRBV5-1,-,13,TRBJ1-1,-,ASSLEAGLDTEAF
TRBV24-1,-,10,TRBJ1-5,-,ATSDHNQPQH
TRBV19,-,14,TRBJ1-5,once,ASSTLRDFSNQPQH
TRBV27,-,13,TRBJ2-3,once,ASSFRGISTDTQY
TRBV23-1,-,13,TRBJ1-1,-,ASSQSGGVNTEAF
TRBV20-1,-,12,TRBJ2-3,once,SASLAENTDTQY
TRBV6-5,-,9,TRBJ1-1,few,ASSMNTEAF
TRBV30,-,9,TRBJ2-3,-,AWSQGNTQY
TRBV10-3,TRBD2,15,TRBJ2-1,-,AISRGTSGGERNEQF
TRBV6-5,-,11,TRBJ1-5,-,ASSRGGDQPQH
TRBV3-1/TRBV3-2,TRBD2,13,TRBJ2-3,-,ASSQDSGIEDTQY
TRBV29-1,TRBD1,13,TRBJ2-2,-,SVLTDRVETGELF
TRBV4-2,-,12,TRBJ1-5,-,ASSRTGNNQPQH
TRBV15,-,12,TRBJ1-1,-,ATSRRQEVTEAF
TRBV5-4,TRBD1,12,TRBJ1-1,-,ASSRERGQPEAF
TRBV6-5,TRBD1,13,TRBJ2-1,-,ASRPGQGALYEQF
TRBV5-4,TRBD2,14,TRBJ2-1,once,ASSFGLAGDYNEQF
TRBV5-1,TRBD1,14,TRBJ2-1,-,ASSPGQLLFYNEQF
TRBV6-4,-,11,TRBJ2-2,-,ASRDTNTGELF
TRBV7-9,-,12,TRBJ1-1,-,ASSLIWGGTEAF
TRBV12-3/TRBV12-4,-,11,TRBJ2-1,-,ASSLSGYNEQF
TRBV7-2,-,11,TRBJ2-3,-,ASSTNRRDTQY
TRBV7-2,-,12,TRBJ1-1,-,ASSFGGDRPEAF
TRBV18,-,11,TRBJ2-2,-,ASSGRNTGELF
TRBV28,-,13,TRBJ1-1,-,ASSQRGGARTEAF
TRBV29-1,TRBD1,14,TRBJ1-1,-,SVPAAGGYMNTEAF
TRBV7-9,-,14,TRBJ2-3,once,ASSLGTPSSTDTQY
TRBV4-1,-,11,TRBJ2-1,-,ASSQVSADEQF
TRBV3-1/TRBV3-2,-,10,TRBJ1-2,-,ASRLEFGGYT
TRBV5-1,-,12,TRBJ1-3,-,ASSLGGLGNTIY
TRBV7-9,TRBD2,14,TRBJ2-2,-,ASSPTPGGNTGELF
TRBV28,TRBD1,14,TRBJ1-1,-,ASNSRLQGAGTEAF
TRBV29-1,-,9,TRBJ1-1,-,SVQGLTEAF
TRBV19,-,11,TRBJ1-5,-,ASSLALNQPQH